The clone carrying this TCR beta chain showed up just once. Its target is unknown. Primers for the PCR totalled 60 Vbeta and 13 Jbeta. The repertoire was sequenced with immunoSEQ multiplex PCR; TCRdb's copy has only in-frame clones and lacks some. Among roughly 120,000 clones listed, roughly 63% were seen once. CDR3 length: 13 residues. Germline CDR1 and CDR2: SGHTA and FQGNSA. Trimming took off 4 bases at V and 5 bases at J, with 11 bases between the two ends. This specimen belongs to a study of cytomegalovirus exposure and HLA in healthy donors. Looking at the study overall: Sequencing of about 179 million T cells in an earlier analysis found 120 million or so unique TCR beta sequences.

Study-wide findings and caveats: Later analysis identified several of the most significant clusters that appeared linked to common viral pathogens. Most CMV-associated TCR beta chains appeared HLA-restricted in a later analysis. Segments of the TCR beta V type were, in most cases, productive about 90% or about 30% of the time in an earlier analysis.

Source material: PBMCs. The rearrangement links TRBV7-2 to TRBJ1-1; D unresolved. The TCR originated in a woman between 65 and 79 years old in good health and CMV-seropositive. Written as DNA, the CDR3 is TGTGCCAGCAGCTCGCAACCCGGGACTGAAGCTTTCTTT. Its protein is CASSSQPGTEAFF.